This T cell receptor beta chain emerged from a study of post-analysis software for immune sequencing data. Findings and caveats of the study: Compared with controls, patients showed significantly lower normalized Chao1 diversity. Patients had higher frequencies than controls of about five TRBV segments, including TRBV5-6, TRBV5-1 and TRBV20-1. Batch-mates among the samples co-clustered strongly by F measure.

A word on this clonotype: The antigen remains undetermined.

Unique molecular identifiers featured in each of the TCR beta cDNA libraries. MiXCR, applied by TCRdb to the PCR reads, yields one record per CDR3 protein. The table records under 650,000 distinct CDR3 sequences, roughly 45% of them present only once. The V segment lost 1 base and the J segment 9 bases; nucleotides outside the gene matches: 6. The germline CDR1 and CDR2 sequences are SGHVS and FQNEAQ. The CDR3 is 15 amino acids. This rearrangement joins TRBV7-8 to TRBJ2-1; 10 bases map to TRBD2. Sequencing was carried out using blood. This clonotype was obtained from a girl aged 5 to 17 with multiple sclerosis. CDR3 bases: TGTGCCAGCAGCTTAGAAGCGGGAGGGCGGAGTGAGCAGTTCTTC. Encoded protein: CASSLEAGGRSEQFF.